Listed below are T cell receptor beta chains from one sample, sequenced in a study of beta chain features in type 1 diabetes. The method was immunoSEQ multiplex PCR; TCRdb's version includes in-frame clones alone and lacks a portion of them. The sample includes about 150,000 clones, around 8.5% of them seen just once. Source material: central memory CD4+ T cells from blood. The receptors come from a man younger than 35 in good health. Each CDR3 is given with its conserved first and last residue. A D gene is named only where the DNA matches it firmly. Expanded clones get a size class; other rows say once, few or many, or leave the size out.

j_call: TRBJ2-7
clone_size: many
v_call: TRBV18
d_call: TRBD2
cdr3_nt: TGTGCCAGCTCCCCAGGCCAGCGGGGGGCCCAGTACTTC
cdr3_aa: CASSPGQRGAQYF

j_call: TRBJ1-6
clone_size: .
v_call: TRBV5-6
d_call: TRBD1
cdr3_nt: TGTGCCAGCAGCTCCCCACAGGGGGCCTATAATTCACCCCTCCACTTT
cdr3_aa: CASSSPQGAYNSPLHF

j_call: TRBJ2-1
clone_size: many
v_call: TRBV7-9
d_call: TRBD2
cdr3_nt: TGTGCCAGCAGCCTCGGGAAAGCCGCGGGGGTCCACAATGAGCAGTTCTTC
cdr3_aa: CASSLGKAAGVHNEQFF

j_call: TRBJ1-1
clone_size: .
v_call: TRBV29-1
d_call: .
cdr3_nt: TGCAGCGTTGAAAGGGGGAGTAGGGGCACTGAAGCTTTCTTT
cdr3_aa: CSVERGSRGTEAFF

j_call: TRBJ2-4
clone_size: .
v_call: TRBV6-6
d_call: .
cdr3_nt: TGTGCCAGCAGTTCCACCGCAGACCGGGACTCGTACATTCAGTACTTC
cdr3_aa: CASSSTADRDSYIQYF

j_call: TRBJ1-1
clone_size: .
v_call: TRBV4-3
d_call: .
cdr3_nt: TGCGCCAGCAGCCAAGAACCCCCGGCGGGCAGATTTGGAAACACTGAAGCTTTCTTT
cdr3_aa: CASSQEPPAGRFGNTEAFF

j_call: TRBJ2-1
clone_size: .
v_call: TRBV6-5
d_call: .
cdr3_nt: TGTGCCAGCAGTTATTTCGCGACAGCCACCTACAATGAGCAGTTCTTC
cdr3_aa: CASSYFATATYNEQFF

j_call: TRBJ2-1
clone_size: .
v_call: TRBV4-1
d_call: TRBD2
cdr3_nt: TGCGCCAGCAGCCAAGGTCACAGCGGGAGGGGGTACAATGAGCAGTTCTTC
cdr3_aa: CASSQGHSGRGYNEQFF

j_call: TRBJ2-3
clone_size: .
v_call: TRBV7-3
d_call: TRBD2
cdr3_nt: TGTGCCAGCAGCCCCGGGAGGACGAGCACAGATACGCAGTATTTT
cdr3_aa: CASSPGRTSTDTQYF

j_call: TRBJ2-7
clone_size: few
v_call: TRBV29-1
d_call: .
cdr3_nt: TGCAGCGTTGGGATTGCAGGGTATGGGGAGCAGTACTTC
cdr3_aa: CSVGIAGYGEQYF

j_call: TRBJ2-7
clone_size: few
v_call: TRBV7-9
d_call: .
cdr3_nt: TGTGCCAGCAGCTCGCAGGGCTACGAGCAGTACTTC
cdr3_aa: CASSSQGYEQYF

j_call: TRBJ1-2
clone_size: .
v_call: TRBV6-1
d_call: .
cdr3_nt: TGTGCCAGCAGTGAACTATGGGCGAACGGCTACACCTTC
cdr3_aa: CASSELWANGYTF

j_call: TRBJ1-3
clone_size: .
v_call: TRBV5-5
d_call: .
cdr3_nt: TGTGCCAGCAGCTTGGGGGGGGTCTCTGGAAACACCATATATTTT
cdr3_aa: CASSLGGVSGNTIYF

j_call: TRBJ2-1
clone_size: few
v_call: TRBV19
d_call: TRBD2
cdr3_nt: TGTGCCAGTATGGCTAGCGGGAGTGGGAATGAGCAGTTCTTC
cdr3_aa: CASMASGSGNEQFF

j_call: TRBJ1-2
clone_size: few
v_call: TRBV5-4
d_call: .
cdr3_nt: TGTGCCAGCAGCTTGTATAAAGGGGGATATGGCTACACCTTC
cdr3_aa: CASSLYKGGYGYTF

j_call: TRBJ2-3
clone_size: few
v_call: TRBV5-1
d_call: .
cdr3_nt: TGCGCCAGCAGCTGGGGTCTAGCGTCCACAGATACGCAGTATTTT
cdr3_aa: CASSWGLASTDTQYF

j_call: TRBJ1-5
clone_size: .
v_call: TRBV27
d_call: .
cdr3_nt: TGTGCCAGCAGTCCGCGGGACCTGGGGAATCAGCCCCAGCATTTT
cdr3_aa: CASSPRDLGNQPQHF

j_call: TRBJ2-7
clone_size: .
v_call: TRBV6-5
d_call: TRBD1
cdr3_nt: TGTGCCAGCAGTTACCAGGGGGCGTGGGACGAGCAGTACTTC
cdr3_aa: CASSYQGAWDEQYF

j_call: TRBJ1-5
clone_size: many
v_call: TRBV30
d_call: .
cdr3_nt: TGTGCCTGGAGTCTAGGAGTGGGCAATCAGCCCCAGCATTTT
cdr3_aa: CAWSLGVGNQPQHF

j_call: TRBJ2-7
clone_size: many
v_call: TRBV4-3
d_call: TRBD2
cdr3_nt: TGCGCCAGCAGCCAAGAGGAAGGACTAGCGGGCCTCTCTCTACCCTACGAGCAGTACTTC
cdr3_aa: CASSQEEGLAGLSLPYEQYF

j_call: TRBJ1-6
clone_size: .
v_call: TRBV4-2
d_call: TRBD1
cdr3_nt: TGTGCCAGCAGCCCGGGACAGGGTTCCTATAATTCACCCCTCCACTTT
cdr3_aa: CASSPGQGSYNSPLHF

j_call: TRBJ2-7
clone_size: many
v_call: TRBV7-3
d_call: TRBD1
cdr3_nt: TGTGCCAGCAGCTTTGGGCTCACCGGGACAGTATACTTC
cdr3_aa: CASSFGLTGTVYF